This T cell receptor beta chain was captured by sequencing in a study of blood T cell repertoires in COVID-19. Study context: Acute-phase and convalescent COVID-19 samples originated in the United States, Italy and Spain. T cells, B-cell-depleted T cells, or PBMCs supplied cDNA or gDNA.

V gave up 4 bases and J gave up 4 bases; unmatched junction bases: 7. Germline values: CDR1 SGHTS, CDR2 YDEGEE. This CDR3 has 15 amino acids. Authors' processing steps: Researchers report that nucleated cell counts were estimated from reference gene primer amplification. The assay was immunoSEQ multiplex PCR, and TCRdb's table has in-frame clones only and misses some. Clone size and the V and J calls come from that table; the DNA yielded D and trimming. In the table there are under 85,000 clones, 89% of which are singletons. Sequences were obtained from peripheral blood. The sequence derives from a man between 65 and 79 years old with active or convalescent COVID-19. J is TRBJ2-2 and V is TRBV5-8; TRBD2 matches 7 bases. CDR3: CASSTGTGGTGELFF. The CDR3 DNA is TGTGCCAGCAGCACCGGGACGGGGGGCACCGGGGAGCTGTTTTTT.